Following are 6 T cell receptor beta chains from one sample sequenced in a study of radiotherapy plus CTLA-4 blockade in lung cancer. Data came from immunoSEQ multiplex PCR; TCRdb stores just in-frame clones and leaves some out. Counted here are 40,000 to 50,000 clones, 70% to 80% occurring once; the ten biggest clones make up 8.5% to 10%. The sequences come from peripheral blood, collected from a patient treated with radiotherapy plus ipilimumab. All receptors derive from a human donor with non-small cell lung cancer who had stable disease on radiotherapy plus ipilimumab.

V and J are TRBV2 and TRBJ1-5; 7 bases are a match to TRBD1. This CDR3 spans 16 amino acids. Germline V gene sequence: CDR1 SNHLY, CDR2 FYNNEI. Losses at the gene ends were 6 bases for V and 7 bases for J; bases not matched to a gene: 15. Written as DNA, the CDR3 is TGTGCCAGCAGGGGTACTCGACAGGGCGGGCAACAGCCCCAGCATTTT. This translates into CASRGTRQGGQQPQHF.

The CDR3 spells CASTKYRDTEAFF. DNA for the CDR3: TGTGCCAGTACCAAATACAGGGACACTGAAGCTTTCTTT. V gene TRBV19 combines with J gene TRBJ1-1, with TRBD1 as a possible D gene (6 bases). The CDR3 covers 13 residues. Germline-derived CDR1 and CDR2 are LNHDA and SQIVND (reference sequence). Trimming removed 7 bases at V and 3 bases at J, with 12 bases between.

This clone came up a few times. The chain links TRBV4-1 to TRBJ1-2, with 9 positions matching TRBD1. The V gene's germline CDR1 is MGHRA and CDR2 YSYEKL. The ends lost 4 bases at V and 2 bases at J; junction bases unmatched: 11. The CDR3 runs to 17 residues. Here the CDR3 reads CASSPGPGQGMNYGYTF. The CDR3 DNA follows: TGCGCCAGCAGCCCTGGGCCCGGACAGGGGATGAACTATGGCTACACCTTC.

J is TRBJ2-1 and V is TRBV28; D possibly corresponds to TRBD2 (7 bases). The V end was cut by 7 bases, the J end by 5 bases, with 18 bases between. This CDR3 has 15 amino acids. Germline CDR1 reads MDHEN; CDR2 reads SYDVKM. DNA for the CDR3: TGTGCCAGCACCCCGGGGGGCTTACCCCACAATGAGCAGTTCTTC. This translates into CASTPGGLPHNEQFF.

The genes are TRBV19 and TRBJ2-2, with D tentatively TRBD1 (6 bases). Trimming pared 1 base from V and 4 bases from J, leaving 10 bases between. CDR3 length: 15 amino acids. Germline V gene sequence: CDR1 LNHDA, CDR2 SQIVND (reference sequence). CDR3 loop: CASSIAGGTTGELFF. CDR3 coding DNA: TGTGCCAGTAGTATAGCTGGGGGCACCACCGGGGAGCTGTTTTTT.

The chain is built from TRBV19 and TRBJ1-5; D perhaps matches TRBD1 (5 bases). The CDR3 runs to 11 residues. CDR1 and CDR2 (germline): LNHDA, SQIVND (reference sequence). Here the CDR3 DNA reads TGTGCAGGTGGGGGGGATCAGCCCCAGCATTTT. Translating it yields CAGGGDQPQHF. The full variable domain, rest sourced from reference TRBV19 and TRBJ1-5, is DGGITQSPKYLFRKEGQNVTLSCEQNLNHDAMYWYRQDPGQGLRLIYYSQIVNDFQKGDIAEGYSVSREKKESFPLTVTSAQKNPTAFYLCAGGGDQPQHFGDGTRLSIL.